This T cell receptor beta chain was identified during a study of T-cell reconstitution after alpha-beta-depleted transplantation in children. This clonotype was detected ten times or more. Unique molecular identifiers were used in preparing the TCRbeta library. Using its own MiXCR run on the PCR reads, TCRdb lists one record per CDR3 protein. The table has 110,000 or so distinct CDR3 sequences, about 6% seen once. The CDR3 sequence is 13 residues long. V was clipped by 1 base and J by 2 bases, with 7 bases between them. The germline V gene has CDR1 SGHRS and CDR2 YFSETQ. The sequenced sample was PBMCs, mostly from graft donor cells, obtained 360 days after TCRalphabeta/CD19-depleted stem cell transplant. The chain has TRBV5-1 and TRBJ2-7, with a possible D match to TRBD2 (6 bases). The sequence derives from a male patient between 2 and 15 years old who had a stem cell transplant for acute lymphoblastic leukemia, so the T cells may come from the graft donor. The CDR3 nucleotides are TGCGCCAGCAGCTTGAGCGGGCCCTACGAGCAGTACTTC. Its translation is CASSLSGPYEQYF.